The 19 T cell receptor beta chains in this list originate from one sample, sequenced in a study of tumor-infiltrating lymphocytes in primary liver carcinoma. From roughly 470 ng total RNA, TCR beta cDNA was generated with a primer in the constant region. Each TCR beta library was derived from three nested multiplex PCR rounds that employed slightly modified ARM-PCR. Amplification in the first two PCR rounds was performed using TRBV1-TRBV30 forward primers and a C-beta reverse primer for 10 cycles each. Each CDR3 protein is one row after TCRdb ran MiXCR on the multiplex PCR reads. The sample includes about 320,000 distinct CDR3 sequences, roughly 60% of them seen just once. Unsorted whole blood yielded blood RNA, and germline DNA was extracted as well. Sequencing was carried out using peripheral blood. All receptors derive from a man aged 40-50 years with primary liver carcinoma and hepatitis B virus infection.

In the case of this clonotype: A much larger clone differs by one base, so this may be a read error. V is TRBV6-1 and J is TRBJ2-5; 7 nucleotides line up with TRBD2. Per the germline V gene, CDR1 is MNHNS and CDR2 is SASEGT. After removal of 11 bases from V and 5 bases from J, the junction contained 14 bases not matched to a gene. The CDR3 spans 14 residues. The CDR3 nucleotides read TGTGCCGTACGCACTCCAGGGAGGGTGGAGACCCAGTACTTC. It translates to CAVRTPGRVETQYF.

On this clonotype itself: This may come from a read error, since a much larger clone is one base off. The chain is built from TRBV6-5 and TRBJ2-1, with 8 bases aligning to TRBD2. Germline loops: CDR1 MNHEY, CDR2 SVGAGI. V lost 10 bases to trimming and J lost 6 bases; unmatched junction nucleotides: 5. The CDR3 contains 12 residues. The CDR3 DNA follows: TGTGCCAACAGCGGGACTAGCAATGAGCAGTTCTTC. Its translation is CANSGTSNEQFF.

Points on this clonotype: An end of the junction does not agree with germline; a read error may underlie this. This chain joins TRBV5-5 and TRBJ2-3; D is unresolved. The CDR3 covers 13 residues. Looked up from germline, CDR1 is SGHKS and CDR2 is YYEKEE (reference sequence). In DNA form, the CDR3 reads TGTGCCAGCAACTTGGGAAGCACAGATACGCAGTATTTT. Amino acids: CASNLGSTDTQYF.

Comment on this clonotype: A junction end diverges from the germline sequence, so it may reflect a read error. The rearrangement uses TRBV29-1 and TRBJ1-2, with TRBD1 as a possible D gene (5 bases). Germline V gene lookup returns CDR1 SQVTM and CDR2 ANQGSEA. The CDR3 runs to 11 residues. CDR3 in amino acids: CSVESGGGYTF. The CDR3 DNA is TGCAGTGTTGAATCGGGGGGAGGCTACACCTTC.

This sequence joins TRBV11-2 and TRBJ1-3, with D unresolved. The V gene lost 8 bases and the J gene lost 4 bases, with 24 bases spanning the gap. The V gene's germline CDR1 is SGHAT and CDR2 FQNNGV. The CDR3 totals 17 residues. CDR3 sequence reads: CASAQPPDRLGGNTIYF. The CDR3 coding sequence is TGTGCCAGCGCCCAACCACCCGACCGCTTAGGAGGAAACACCATATATTTT.

This chain joins TRBV4-3 and TRBJ2-1, with 7 bases lining up with TRBD1. J was trimmed by 7 bases and V by 4 bases; bases with no gene match: 16. The CDR3 extends over 17 amino acids. Per germline, CDR1 LGHNA and CDR2 YSLEER. CDR3 nucleotides: TGCGCCAGCAGCCCGGACCTCGCAGGGGGTCCCCATAATGAGCAGTTCTTC. Amino acid sequence: CASSPDLAGGPHNEQFF.

This clonotype has more than one count but fewer than ten. The gene calls are TRBV4-1 and TRBJ2-7, with 8 bases fitting TRBD1. There are 15 residues in the CDR3. V lost 5 bases, J lost 4 bases, and 10 bases stayed unmatched. Germline CDR1 reads MGHRA; CDR2 reads YSYEKL. The CDR3 here is CASSSSGGARYEQYF. In DNA form, the CDR3 reads TGCGCCAGCAGCTCTTCAGGGGGCGCGAGGTACGAGCAGTACTTC.

This clonotype was counted many times. The J gene is TRBJ2-5, the V gene TRBV6-5; the match to TRBD2 covers 13 bases. This CDR3 has 16 amino acids. Germline CDR1 MNHEY, CDR2 SVGAGI. V trimming: 2 bases; J trimming: 6 bases; junction bases outside the gene matches: 6. Here the CDR3 DNA reads TGTGCCAGCAGTTACAGGACTAGCGGGAGTATGAAGACCCAGTACTTC. As protein: CASSYRTSGSMKTQYF.

As for this clonotype: A single base separates this from a much larger clone, so it may be a read error. The chain is built from TRBV6-2 or TRBV6-3 and TRBJ2-7; D is perhaps TRBD1 (5 bases). The CDR3 is 14 residues long. In germline, CDR1 is MNHEY, CDR2 SVGEGT. V was trimmed by 7 bases and J by 0 bases, leaving 13 bases between them. The CDR3 sequence: CASTVRVVSYEQYF. The CDR3 DNA reads as TGTGCCAGCACGGTCAGGGTTGTCTCCTACGAGCAGTACTTC.

As concerns this clonotype: This may be a read error: a much more frequent sequence differs by one nucleotide. The chain combines TRBV5-6 with TRBJ1-1; no reliable D call. Germline loops: CDR1 SGHDT, CDR2 YYEEEE. CDR3 length equals 12 residues. Trimming shortened V by 5 bases and J by 0 bases, and 5 bases separated the two germline ends. DNA of the CDR3: TGTGCCAGCAGTCATATGAACACTGAAGCTTTCTTT. This codes for CASSHMNTEAFF.

The chain links TRBV4-2 to TRBJ2-1; possibly TRBD2 for D (6 bases). There are 16 residues in the CDR3. V dropped 4 bases and J dropped 7 bases, with 20 bases sitting between them. Germline lookup yields CDR1 LGHNA and CDR2 YNFKEQ. CDR3 region: CASSRPLEGDSNEQFF. CDR3 sequence (DNA): TGTGCCAGCAGCCGCCCCCTGGAGGGTGACTCGAATGAGCAGTTCTTC.

This clonotype has a handful of counts. V and J are TRBV2 and TRBJ2-1; D is perhaps TRBD2 (5 bases). V shed 4 bases and J shed 4 bases, with 11 bases lying between them. The CDR3 totals 14 residues. Germline V gene lookup returns CDR1 SNHLY and CDR2 FYNNEI. This CDR3 is CASSVQTIYNEQFF. CDR3 coding DNA: TGTGCCAGCAGTGTGCAGACTATTTACAATGAGCAGTTCTTC.

The gene calls are TRBV5-1 and TRBJ1-2; no reliable D call. The CDR3 is 13 amino acids. Germline V CDR1 and CDR2: SGHRS, YFSETQ. V was trimmed by 3 bases and J by 4 bases, leaving 10 bases between them. This CDR3 is CASSSLSVYGYTF. The CDR3 bases are TGCGCCAGCAGCTCGCTGTCGGTCTATGGCTACACCTTC.

The CDR3 coding sequence is TGTGCCAGCAGTTACGGGACGGCAGACAATAAGCGGTTCTTC. Translating gives CASSYGTADNKRFF. The J gene is TRBJ2-1, the V gene TRBV6-6; D is possibly TRBD1 or TRBD2 (5 bases each). V was shortened by 2 bases and J by 15 bases, with 20 bases between the two germline ends. The CDR3 is 14 amino acids. Germline V gene sequence: CDR1 MNHNY, CDR2 SVGAGI (reference sequence).

This clonotype has only a few counts. For the CDR3, the DNA is TGTGCCAGCAGCCGAACCGGGACAGAAGCCTATGGCTACACCTTC. Translating it yields CASSRTGTEAYGYTF. The J gene is TRBJ1-2, the V gene TRBV4-2, with TRBD1 matching 7 bases. This CDR3 has 15 residues. J lost 4 bases, V lost 4 bases, and 9 bases had no gene match. Germline assignment: CDR1 LGHNA and CDR2 YNFKEQ.

Turning to this clonotype: Its ends do not fully match the called genes, so a read error is possible. The gene calls are TRBV3-1 and TRBJ2-1; 9 nucleotides agree with TRBD2. Germline CDR1 and CDR2: LGHDT and YNNKEL (reference sequence). This CDR3 has 15 residues. CDR3 nucleotides: TGTGCCAGCAGCCTGCGTGATAGCGGGAGTGTTGAGGAGTTCTTC. Encoded protein: CASSLRDSGSVEEFF.

In regard to this clonotype: This is likely a read error, given that the CDR3 carries no conserved phenylalanine or tryptophan at its end. The chain combines TRBV5-6 with TRBJ1-1; no reliable D call. Trimming pared 4 bases from V and 4 bases from J, leaving 14 bases between. There are 14 residues in the CDR3. In germline, CDR1 is SGHDT, CDR2 YYEEEE. The CDR3 region is CASSLWREGTEAFL. DNA of the CDR3: TGTGCCAGCAGCCTTTGGAGGGAAGGCACTGAAGCTTTCTTA.

About this clonotype itself: A much larger clone lies one base from this, so it may be a read error. The rearrangement links TRBV6-2 or TRBV6-3 to TRBJ2-4, with TRBD2 matching over 9 bases. The CDR3 extends over 17 amino acids. Trimming at V came to 2 bases and at J to 2 bases, leaving 7 bases not matched to a gene. Germline V gene lookup returns CDR1 MNHEY and CDR2 SVGEGT. The DNA of the CDR3 is TGTGCCAGCAGTTACCCTTCTAGCGGGATAACCAAAAACATTCAGTACTTC. The encoded protein is CASSYPSSGITKNIQYF.

In regard to this clonotype: The conserved final phenylalanine or tryptophan is absent from the CDR3, which likely points to a read error. The chain is built from TRBV11-2 and TRBJ2-5; D may correspond to TRBD1 or TRBD2 (5 bases each). The CDR3 is 17 amino acids. In germline, CDR1 is SGHAT, CDR2 FQNNGV. Trimming took 11 bases from V and 7 from J, leaving 32 bases between them. CDR3 region: CAGTYSTGTSVTGTQYS. CDR3 coding DNA: TGTGCCGGCACCTATTCAACCGGGACCTCCGTGACGGGGACCCAGTACTCC.